A single sample gave rise to the 13 T cell receptor beta chains below, sequenced in a study of blood T cell repertoires in COVID-19 (dated by TCRdb to the early 2020s). Preparation of the library involved the immunoSEQ multiplex PCR assay. Not all clones reach the TCRdb copy of this immuneACCESS table, which keeps in-frame sequences only. Checked studies attribute under half of the gap to unresolved V genes and leave the rest unexplained. Counted in this sample were 30,000 to 40,000 clones; more than 75% of them appeared once. 50% to 70% of the sample lies in the top ten. Material for sequencing was peripheral blood. The origin of the receptors is a man aged 70-80 years with acute or convalescent COVID-19.

This chain uses TRBV6-5 with TRBJ2-3; 8 nucleotides match TRBD2. The germline V gene has CDR1 MNHEY and CDR2 SVGAGI. The CDR3 is made up of 15 amino acids. The V segment lost 0 bases and the J segment 3 bases; nucleotides outside the gene matches: 2. The CDR3 DNA reads TGTGCCAGCAGTTACTCACGCGGGAGGACAGATACGCAGTATTTT. Its protein product is CASSYSRGRTDTQYF.

DNA for the CDR3: TGTGCCAGCAGCTTAGCCGGGGACAGGGGCAATCAGCCCCAGCATTTT. Protein sequence: CASSLAGDRGNQPQHF. The chain joins TRBV7-6 to TRBJ1-5, with 9 bases lining up with TRBD1. This CDR3 comprises 16 residues. With 0 bases clipped from V and 2 bases from J, the junction kept 2 bases outside the gene matches. Germline V lookup: CDR1 SGHVS, CDR2 FNYEAQ.

This sequence joins TRBV3-1 (or the pseudogene TRBV3-2) and TRBJ2-7; D is perhaps TRBD1 (5 bases). The CDR3 contains 12 residues. Germline-derived CDR1 and CDR2 are LGHDT and YNNKEL (reference sequence). Trimming left V 2 bases short and J 9 bases short, with 11 bases between. The CDR3 DNA reads TGTGCCAGCAGCCAACCCCAGGGCCTGCAGTACTTC. It is translated as CASSQPQGLQYF.

The chain combines TRBV3-1 (or the pseudogene TRBV3-2) with TRBJ1-6; tentatively, D is TRBD1 (5 bases). CDR1 is LGHDT, CDR2 YNNKEL, per germline (reference sequence). V dropped 6 bases and J dropped 8 bases, with 8 bases sitting between them. This CDR3 has 12 amino acids. The CDR3: CASSLRDSPLHF. The CDR3 DNA is TGTGCCAGCAGTCTCAGGGATTCACCCCTCCACTTT.

This rearrangement joins TRBV19 to TRBJ1-3; 8 bases line up with TRBD1. V lost 6 bases and J lost 0; bases outside the gene matches: 19. Germline CDR1 and CDR2: LNHDA and SQIVND (reference sequence). This CDR3 region has 20 residues. CDR3 region: CASRGAGGDLIRSSGNTIYF. The DNA of the CDR3 is TGTGCCAGTAGGGGGGCAGGGGGCGACCTTATCAGATCCTCTGGAAACACCATATATTTT.

The chain joins TRBV4-1 to TRBJ1-3; TRBD1 might be the D (6 bases). Germline CDR1 reads MGHRA; CDR2 reads YSYEKL. The CDR3 totals 16 residues. The germline V and J ends were trimmed by 0 bases and 6 bases, with 15 bases remaining between them. CDR3 nucleotides: TGCGCCAGCAGCCAAGAGGGTCGTGGGGGCCTAAACACCATATATTTT. The encoded protein is CASSQEGRGGLNTIYF.

This chain links TRBV4-3 with TRBJ1-4; D remains unclear. Trimming removed 4 bases from V and 5 bases from J, with 14 bases in between. The CDR3 has 15 residues. The germline CDR1 and CDR2 sequences are LGHNA and YSLEER. The CDR3 coding sequence is TGCGCCAGCAGCCCCCGCCACAGCCCCAATGAAAAACTGTTTTTT. It is translated as CASSPRHSPNEKLFF.

J is TRBJ2-3 and V is TRBV5-5, with 7 nucleotides matching TRBD2. This CDR3 has 15 amino acids. Germline loops: CDR1 SGHKS, CDR2 YYEKEE (reference sequence). The V segment lost 3 bases and the J segment 0 bases; nucleotides outside the gene matches: 4. CDR3: CASSSSAGSTDTQYF. In nucleotides, the CDR3 is TGTGCCAGCAGCTCCTCAGCGGGGAGCACAGATACGCAGTATTTT.

V and J are TRBV6-2 or TRBV6-3 and TRBJ1-5; 8 bases align to TRBD1. The CDR3 spans 15 residues. The junction had 12 bases not matched to a gene; V was cut back by 3 bases and J by 11 bases. In germline, CDR1 is MNHEY, CDR2 SVGEGT. The CDR3 sequence is CASSYPGQGTTAQHF. In DNA form, the CDR3 reads TGTGCCAGCAGTTATCCCGGACAGGGAACAACGGCCCAGCATTTT.

The genes are TRBV7-9 and TRBJ1-2; D gene ambiguous. This CDR3 comprises 14 residues. Trimming shortened V by 4 bases and J by 2 bases, and 11 bases separated the two germline ends. Germline-derived CDR1 and CDR2 are SEHNR and FQNEAQ (reference sequence). CDR3 DNA sequence: TGTGCCAGCAGCTCCGCGGGTTTGAACTATGGCTACACCTTC. Translated, it gives CASSSAGLNYGYTF.

This clone has just a few counts. The V gene is TRBV9, the J gene TRBJ2-1, with TRBD2 matching over 7 bases. After removal of 3 bases from V and 9 bases from J, the junction contained 9 bases not matched to a gene. The CDR3 runs to 14 residues. Germline V gives CDR1 SGDLS, CDR2 YYNGEE. CDR3 DNA sequence: TGTGCCAGCAGCGCGAGCAGGGACTACGGTGAGCAGTTCTTC. This gives the protein CASSASRDYGEQFF. The full variable domain, its missing parts supplied by reference TRBV9 and TRBJ2-1, is DSGVTQTPKHLITATGQRVTLRCSPRSGDLSVYWYQQSLDQGLQFLIQYYNGEERAKGNILERFSAQQFPDLHSELNLSSLELGDSALYFCASSASRDYGEQFFGPGTRLTVL.

J is TRBJ1-1 and V is TRBV7-9; D might be TRBD1 (5 bases). The CDR3 runs to 17 residues. The V gene lost 5 bases and the J gene lost 0 bases, with 19 bases spanning the gap. CDR1 and CDR2 from the germline V gene are SEHNR and FQNEAQ (reference sequence). The CDR3 nucleotides are TGTGCCAGCAGCCGGGGGGACTACTTGCCGATGAACACTGAAGCTTTCTTT. Translating gives CASSRGDYLPMNTEAFF. The complete variable domain, with remaining parts taken from reference TRBV7-9 and TRBJ1-1, reads DTGVSQNPRHKITKRGQNVTFRCDPISEHNRLYWYRQTLGQGPEFLTYFQNEAQLEKSRLLSDRFSAERPKGSFSTLEIQRTEQGDSAMYLCASSRGDYLPMNTEAFFGQGTRLTVV.

The chain joins TRBV4-3 to TRBJ2-1; D not certain. The germline V gene has CDR1 LGHNA and CDR2 YSLEER. The V and J ends lost 0 bases and 4 bases respectively, with 4 bases between them. This CDR3 has 13 residues. In nucleotides, the CDR3 is TGCGCCAGCAGCCAAGATCAGTACAATGAGCAGTTCTTC. It yields the protein CASSQDQYNEQFF.